Listed below are T cell receptor beta chains from one sample, sequenced in a study of shared clonotypes between healthy human individuals. TCRdb's copy holds only in-frame clones and misses some; the assay was immunoSEQ multiplex PCR. Here the sample spans over 1.5 million clones, approximately 98% being singletons. The source material was naive CD4+ T cells sorted from blood. The receptors were sampled from a man younger than 40 in good health. Both conserved end residues are part of each CDR3. A D gene is named only where the DNA matches it firmly. For some rows the clone size is stated as once, few or many, or as a class when expanded; others skip it.

d_call: TRBD1; j_call: TRBJ2-2; clone_size: -; v_call: TRBV5-4; cdr3_aa: CASSLGQGPGELFF; cdr3_nt: TGTGCCAGCAGCTTGGGACAGGGGCCCGGGGAGCTGTTTTTT
d_call: TRBD1; j_call: TRBJ1-1; clone_size: once; v_call: TRBV27; cdr3_aa: CASSQGTGGYSTEAFF; cdr3_nt: TGTGCCAGCAGCCAAGGGACAGGGGGCTATAGCACTGAAGCTTTCTTT
d_call: -; j_call: TRBJ2-3; clone_size: -; v_call: TRBV18; cdr3_aa: CASSPLGRSDTQYF; cdr3_nt: TGTGCCAGCTCACCCCTCGGACGTTCAGATACGCAGTATTTT
d_call: -; j_call: TRBJ1-1; clone_size: -; v_call: TRBV18; cdr3_aa: CASSPSVGTEAFF; cdr3_nt: TGTGCCAGCTCACCGAGTGTGGGGACTGAAGCTTTCTTT
d_call: -; j_call: TRBJ2-2; clone_size: -; v_call: TRBV5-4; cdr3_aa: CASSFSRDTGELFF; cdr3_nt: TGTGCCAGCAGCTTTAGTAGGGACACCGGGGAGCTGTTTTTT
d_call: TRBD2; j_call: TRBJ2-1; clone_size: -; v_call: TRBV18; cdr3_aa: CASSTLAGIENEQFF; cdr3_nt: TGTGCCAGCTCTACACTAGCGGGAATCGAAAATGAGCAGTTCTTC
d_call: TRBD1; j_call: TRBJ1-5; clone_size: once; v_call: TRBV18; cdr3_aa: CASSQTGFNQPQHF; cdr3_nt: TGTGCCAGCTCACAGACAGGGTTCAATCAGCCCCAGCATTTT
d_call: -; j_call: TRBJ1-1; clone_size: -; v_call: TRBV29-1; cdr3_aa: CSVEDRRGSTEAFF; cdr3_nt: TGCAGCGTTGAAGATCGCAGGGGAAGCACTGAAGCTTTCTTT
d_call: -; j_call: TRBJ1-5; clone_size: -; v_call: TRBV28; cdr3_aa: CASLTKRGNQPQHF; cdr3_nt: TGTGCCAGCCTGACAAAAAGGGGCAATCAGCCCCAGCATTTT
d_call: TRBD2; j_call: TRBJ2-7; clone_size: once; v_call: TRBV5-1; cdr3_aa: CASSTGLAEDYEQYF; cdr3_nt: TGCGCCAGCAGCACCGGACTAGCGGAAGACTACGAGCAGTACTTC
d_call: -; j_call: TRBJ2-6; clone_size: -; v_call: TRBV7-9; cdr3_aa: CASEKGFASGANVLTF; cdr3_nt: TGTGCCAGCGAGAAAGGGTTTGCATCCGGGGCCAACGTCCTGACTTTC
d_call: -; j_call: TRBJ2-2; clone_size: -; v_call: TRBV18; cdr3_aa: CASSPAREAGELFF; cdr3_nt: TGTGCCAGCTCACCAGCCAGGGAAGCCGGGGAGCTGTTTTTT
d_call: -; j_call: TRBJ2-3; clone_size: -; v_call: TRBV28; cdr3_aa: CASSNSGGTDTQYF; cdr3_nt: TGTGCCAGCAGCAATAGCGGCGGCACAGATACGCAGTATTTT
d_call: -; j_call: TRBJ2-1; clone_size: -; v_call: TRBV29-1; cdr3_aa: CSVGAYEQFF; cdr3_nt: TGCAGCGTGGGGGCCTATGAGCAGTTCTTC
d_call: -; j_call: TRBJ2-7; clone_size: -; v_call: TRBV6-5; cdr3_aa: CASSSTGKKASYEQYF; cdr3_nt: TGTGCCAGCAGTTCCACCGGGAAGAAAGCCTCCTACGAGCAGTACTTC
d_call: -; j_call: TRBJ2-3; clone_size: -; v_call: TRBV11-2; cdr3_aa: CASRGWVGSSTDTQYF; cdr3_nt: TGTGCCAGCAGGGGATGGGTGGGCTCTAGCACAGATACGCAGTATTTT
d_call: -; j_call: TRBJ2-5; clone_size: once; v_call: TRBV28; cdr3_aa: CASQGLETQYF; cdr3_nt: TGTGCCAGTCAGGGTTTGGAGACCCAGTACTTC
d_call: -; j_call: TRBJ2-1; clone_size: -; v_call: TRBV7-8; cdr3_aa: CASGRQSRLTYNEQFF; cdr3_nt: TGTGCCAGCGGAAGACAGTCGCGCCTAACCTACAATGAGCAGTTCTTC
d_call: -; j_call: TRBJ2-3; clone_size: -; v_call: TRBV5-4; cdr3_aa: CASSLVDLTDTQYF; cdr3_nt: TGTGCCAGCAGCTTGGTAGACCTCACAGATACGCAGTATTTT
d_call: TRBD2; j_call: TRBJ2-5; clone_size: -; v_call: TRBV9; cdr3_aa: CASSVEGGEQETQYF; cdr3_nt: TGTGCCAGCAGCGTAGAGGGAGGGGAACAAGAGACCCAGTACTTC
d_call: -; j_call: TRBJ1-2; clone_size: -; v_call: TRBV9; cdr3_aa: CASSVGGVGLTYGYTF; cdr3_nt: TGTGCCAGCAGCGTAGGTGGGGTGGGTCTTACCTATGGCTACACCTTC
d_call: TRBD2; j_call: TRBJ2-7; clone_size: -; v_call: TRBV28; cdr3_aa: CASTPTSGRGEQYF; cdr3_nt: TGTGCCAGCACCCCGACTAGCGGGAGGGGCGAGCAGTACTTC
d_call: TRBD1; j_call: TRBJ1-2; clone_size: -; v_call: TRBV28; cdr3_aa: CASRRGQGSGYTF; cdr3_nt: TGTGCCAGCAGGAGGGGACAGGGTAGCGGCTACACCTTC
d_call: -; j_call: TRBJ2-1; clone_size: -; v_call: TRBV28; cdr3_aa: CASSFDSYNEQFF; cdr3_nt: TGTGCCAGCAGTTTCGACTCATACAATGAGCAGTTCTTC
d_call: -; j_call: TRBJ1-2; clone_size: -; v_call: TRBV5-6; cdr3_aa: CASSLASGLGYTF; cdr3_nt: TGTGCCAGCAGCTTGGCTTCAGGGCTCGGCTACACCTTC
d_call: TRBD1; j_call: TRBJ1-4; clone_size: -; v_call: TRBV10-3; cdr3_aa: CAISMTGAGEKLFF; cdr3_nt: TGTGCCATCAGCATGACAGGGGCCGGTGAAAAACTGTTTTTT
d_call: -; j_call: TRBJ2-7; clone_size: -; v_call: TRBV6-6; cdr3_aa: CASSLRRASYEQYF; cdr3_nt: TGTGCCAGCAGCCTCCGGAGGGCGTCCTACGAGCAGTACTTC
d_call: -; j_call: TRBJ2-2; clone_size: -; v_call: TRBV9; cdr3_aa: CASSVVASVNTGELFF; cdr3_nt: TGTGCCAGCAGCGTAGTTGCTAGCGTGAACACCGGGGAGCTGTTTTTT
d_call: TRBD1; j_call: TRBJ1-1; clone_size: -; v_call: TRBV5-1; cdr3_aa: CASSLGSGTGEAFF; cdr3_nt: TGCGCCAGCAGCTTGGGATCAGGGACAGGGGAAGCTTTCTTT
d_call: -; j_call: TRBJ2-1; clone_size: -; v_call: TRBV7-3; cdr3_aa: CASSLLLAPHNEQFF; cdr3_nt: TGTGCCAGCAGCTTACTCCTGGCCCCCCACAATGAGCAGTTCTTC
d_call: TRBD2; j_call: TRBJ2-2; clone_size: -; v_call: TRBV28; cdr3_aa: CASKLAGGSDGELFF; cdr3_nt: TGTGCCAGCAAGCTAGCGGGAGGGTCTGACGGGGAGCTGTTTTTT
d_call: TRBD2; j_call: TRBJ2-7; clone_size: -; v_call: TRBV6-6; cdr3_aa: CASSRTRDSYEQYF; cdr3_nt: TGTGCCAGCAGCCGGACTAGGGACTCCTACGAGCAGTACTTC
d_call: -; j_call: TRBJ2-3; clone_size: -; v_call: TRBV5-1; cdr3_aa: CASSPVQGGPGDTQYF; cdr3_nt: TGCGCCAGCAGCCCGGTACAAGGAGGGCCTGGAGATACGCAGTATTTT
d_call: TRBD2; j_call: TRBJ2-2; clone_size: -; v_call: TRBV19; cdr3_aa: CASKGLAGPNTGELFF; cdr3_nt: TGTGCCAGTAAGGGACTAGCGGGGCCGAACACCGGGGAGCTGTTTTTT
d_call: -; j_call: TRBJ1-3; clone_size: -; v_call: TRBV4-2; cdr3_aa: CASSQDLRGNTIYF; cdr3_nt: TGTGCCAGCAGCCAAGATCTCAGAGGAAACACCATATATTTT
d_call: TRBD1; j_call: TRBJ2-7; clone_size: -; v_call: TRBV18; cdr3_aa: CASSAGTGALYEQYF; cdr3_nt: TGTGCCAGCTCCGCCGGGACAGGGGCCCTTTACGAGCAGTACTTC
d_call: -; j_call: TRBJ2-3; clone_size: -; v_call: TRBV5-1; cdr3_aa: CASSFKGLVATDTQYF; cdr3_nt: TGCGCCAGCAGCTTCAAGGGCCTAGTTGCTACAGATACGCAGTATTTT
d_call: -; j_call: TRBJ2-3; clone_size: -; v_call: TRBV9; cdr3_aa: CASSVVSADTQYF; cdr3_nt: TGTGCCAGCAGCGTAGTATCCGCAGATACGCAGTATTTT
d_call: -; j_call: TRBJ1-2; clone_size: -; v_call: TRBV6-1; cdr3_aa: CASQLGFFYGYTF; cdr3_nt: TGTGCCAGCCAACTGGGATTCTTCTATGGCTACACCTTC
d_call: -; j_call: TRBJ1-1; clone_size: -; v_call: TRBV27; cdr3_aa: CASSPRGTTMNTEAFF; cdr3_nt: TGTGCCAGCAGTCCCCGGGGTACGACTATGAACACTGAAGCTTTCTTT
d_call: -; j_call: TRBJ2-2; clone_size: -; v_call: TRBV10-1; cdr3_aa: CASQDRYTGELFF; cdr3_nt: TGCGCCAGCCAGGACCGCTACACCGGGGAGCTGTTTTTT
d_call: -; j_call: TRBJ1-4; clone_size: few; v_call: TRBV6-1; cdr3_aa: CASSVQEKLFF; cdr3_nt: TGTGCCAGCAGTGTACAGGAAAAACTGTTTTTT
d_call: -; j_call: TRBJ2-2; clone_size: -; v_call: TRBV4-1; cdr3_aa: CASSQEVLLTGELFF; cdr3_nt: TGCGCCAGCAGCCAAGAAGTGTTATTGACCGGGGAGCTGTTTTTT
d_call: TRBD1; j_call: TRBJ1-5; clone_size: -; v_call: TRBV2; cdr3_aa: CASSGLRDRDQPQHF; cdr3_nt: TGTGCCAGCAGTGGCCTACGGGACAGGGATCAGCCCCAGCATTTT
d_call: -; j_call: TRBJ1-2; clone_size: -; v_call: TRBV27; cdr3_aa: CASTLNRDLGHGYTF; cdr3_nt: TGTGCCAGCACCCTCAACCGGGACTTAGGCCATGGCTACACCTTC
d_call: -; j_call: TRBJ2-2; clone_size: -; v_call: TRBV13; cdr3_aa: CASSSVPGRNTGELFF; cdr3_nt: TGTGCCAGCAGCTCTGTCCCCGGGAGAAACACCGGGGAGCTGTTTTTT
d_call: -; j_call: TRBJ2-5; clone_size: -; v_call: TRBV11-2; cdr3_aa: CASSLTRGAETQYF; cdr3_nt: TGTGCCAGCAGCTTAACGAGGGGTGCAGAGACCCAGTACTTC
d_call: -; j_call: TRBJ2-5; clone_size: once; v_call: TRBV5-1; cdr3_aa: CASSLVLSTQETQYF; cdr3_nt: TGCGCCAGCAGCTTGGTTCTCAGCACGCAAGAGACCCAGTACTTC
d_call: -; j_call: TRBJ1-2; clone_size: -; v_call: TRBV9; cdr3_aa: CASSVSPDQGNGYTF; cdr3_nt: TGTGCCAGCAGCGTTAGCCCCGATCAGGGGAATGGCTACACCTTC
d_call: TRBD1; j_call: TRBJ2-7; clone_size: -; v_call: TRBV5-1; cdr3_aa: CASSFAPTGFEQYF; cdr3_nt: TGCGCCAGCAGCTTTGCGCCGACAGGGTTCGAGCAGTACTTC